Sequencing of this TCR beta chain was carried out in a study of T cells after yellow fever vaccination. MiXCR, run by TCRdb on the 5' RACE reads, gives a single entry per CDR3 protein. The data show almost 70,000 distinct CDR3 sequences, about 6% seen once. V was trimmed by 0 bases and J by 1 base, leaving 13 bases between them. The CDR3 runs to 17 residues. The germline gives CDR1 SGDLS, CDR2 YYNGEE. This clonotype was recorded many times. Source: CD4+ T cells sorted from PBMCs, taken about 2 weeks after the first yellow fever vaccination. The TCR comes from a man aged 18-30 years who received the YFV17D yellow fever vaccine. The chain uses TRBV9 and TRBJ2-2; no firm D call. CDR3 DNA: TGTGCCAGCAGCGTAGTCAGCAGCTATTTGAACACCGGGGAGCTGTTTTTT. This encodes CASSVVSSYLNTGELFF.